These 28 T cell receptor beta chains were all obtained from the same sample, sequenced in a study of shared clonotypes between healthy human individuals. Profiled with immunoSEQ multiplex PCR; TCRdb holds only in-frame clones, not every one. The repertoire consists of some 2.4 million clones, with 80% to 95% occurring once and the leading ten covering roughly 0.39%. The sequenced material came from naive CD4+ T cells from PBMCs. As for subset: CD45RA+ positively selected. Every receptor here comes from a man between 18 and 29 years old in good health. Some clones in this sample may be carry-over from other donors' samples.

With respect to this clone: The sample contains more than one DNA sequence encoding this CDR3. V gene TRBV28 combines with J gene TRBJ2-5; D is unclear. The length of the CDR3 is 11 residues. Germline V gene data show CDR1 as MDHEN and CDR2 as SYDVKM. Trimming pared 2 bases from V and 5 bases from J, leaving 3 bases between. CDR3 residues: CASSLSETQYF. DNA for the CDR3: TGTGCCAGCAGTTTAAGCGAGACCCAGTACTTC.

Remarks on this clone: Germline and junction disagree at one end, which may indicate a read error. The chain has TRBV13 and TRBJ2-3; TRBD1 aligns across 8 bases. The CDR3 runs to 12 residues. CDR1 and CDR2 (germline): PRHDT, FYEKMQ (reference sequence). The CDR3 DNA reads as TGTGCCAGCAGCTCAACCGACAAGACAGGGGATTTT. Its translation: CASSSTDKTGDF.

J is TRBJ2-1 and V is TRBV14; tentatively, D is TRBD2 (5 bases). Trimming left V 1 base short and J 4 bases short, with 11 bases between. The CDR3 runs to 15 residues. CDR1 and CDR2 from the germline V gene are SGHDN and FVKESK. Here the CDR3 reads CASSQAPGSYNEQFF. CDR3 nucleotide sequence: TGTGCCAGCAGCCAAGCCCCGGGATCGTACAATGAGCAGTTCTTC.

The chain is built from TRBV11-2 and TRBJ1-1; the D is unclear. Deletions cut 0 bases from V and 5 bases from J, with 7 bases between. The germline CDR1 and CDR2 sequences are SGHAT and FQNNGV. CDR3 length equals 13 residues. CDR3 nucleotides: TGTGCCAGCAGCTTAGAGCGGAGGACTGAAGCTTTCTTT. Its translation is CASSLERRTEAFF.

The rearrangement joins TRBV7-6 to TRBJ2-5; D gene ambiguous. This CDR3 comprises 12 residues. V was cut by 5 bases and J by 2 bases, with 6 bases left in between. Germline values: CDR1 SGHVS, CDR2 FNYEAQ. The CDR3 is CASSPLQETQYF. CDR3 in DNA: TGTGCCAGCAGCCCCCTGCAAGAGACCCAGTACTTC.

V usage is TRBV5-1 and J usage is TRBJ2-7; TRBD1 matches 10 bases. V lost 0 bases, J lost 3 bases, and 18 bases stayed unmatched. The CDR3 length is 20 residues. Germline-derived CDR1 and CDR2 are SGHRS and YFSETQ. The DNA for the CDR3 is TGCGCCAGCAGCTTGGTGGGACAGGGGCAGGGATGGACAAAAGGCTACGAGCAGTACTTC. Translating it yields CASSLVGQGQGWTKGYEQYF.

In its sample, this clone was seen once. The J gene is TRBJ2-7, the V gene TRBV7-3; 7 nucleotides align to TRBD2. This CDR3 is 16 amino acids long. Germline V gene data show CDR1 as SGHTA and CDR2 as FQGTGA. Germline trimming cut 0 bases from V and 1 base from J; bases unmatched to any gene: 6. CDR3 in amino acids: CASSLTGQGGSYEQYF. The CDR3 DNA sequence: TGTGCCAGCAGCTTAACCGGGCAGGGAGGGTCCTACGAGCAGTACTTC.

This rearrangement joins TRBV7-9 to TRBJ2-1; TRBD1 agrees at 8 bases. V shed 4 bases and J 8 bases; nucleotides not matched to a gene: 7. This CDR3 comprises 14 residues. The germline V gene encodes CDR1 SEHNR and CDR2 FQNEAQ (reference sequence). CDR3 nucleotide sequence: TGTGCCAGCAGCTCTGGACAGGGTTTACATGAGCAGTTCTTC. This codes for CASSSGQGLHEQFF.

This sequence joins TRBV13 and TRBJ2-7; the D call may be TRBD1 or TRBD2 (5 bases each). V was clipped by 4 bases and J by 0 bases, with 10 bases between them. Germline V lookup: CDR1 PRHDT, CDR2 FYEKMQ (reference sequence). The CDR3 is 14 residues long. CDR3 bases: TGTGCCAGCAGCTCGGGACGGTCCTCCTACGAGCAGTACTTC. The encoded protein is CASSSGRSSYEQYF.

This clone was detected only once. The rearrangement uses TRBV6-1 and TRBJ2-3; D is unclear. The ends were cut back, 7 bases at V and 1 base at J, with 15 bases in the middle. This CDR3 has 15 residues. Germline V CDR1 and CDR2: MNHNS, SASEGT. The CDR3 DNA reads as TGTGCCAGCACTCCGGGCCCCGTGGGCACAGATACGCAGTATTTT. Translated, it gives CASTPGPVGTDTQYF.

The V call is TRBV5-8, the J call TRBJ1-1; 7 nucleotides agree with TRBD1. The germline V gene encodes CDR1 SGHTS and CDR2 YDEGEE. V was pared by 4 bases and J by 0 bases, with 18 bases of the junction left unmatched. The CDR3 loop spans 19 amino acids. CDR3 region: CASSRLTGPVDAMNTEAFF. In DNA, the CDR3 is TGTGCCAGCAGCCGCCTGACAGGGCCGGTGGACGCGATGAACACTGAAGCTTTCTTT.

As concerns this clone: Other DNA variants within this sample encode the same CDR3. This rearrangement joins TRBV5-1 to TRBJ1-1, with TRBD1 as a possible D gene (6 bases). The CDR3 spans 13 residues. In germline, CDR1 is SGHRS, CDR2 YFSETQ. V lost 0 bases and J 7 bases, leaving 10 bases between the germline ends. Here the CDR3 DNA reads TGCGCCAGCAGCTTGGCGGGGGGCGGTGAAGCTTTCTTT. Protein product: CASSLAGGGEAFF.

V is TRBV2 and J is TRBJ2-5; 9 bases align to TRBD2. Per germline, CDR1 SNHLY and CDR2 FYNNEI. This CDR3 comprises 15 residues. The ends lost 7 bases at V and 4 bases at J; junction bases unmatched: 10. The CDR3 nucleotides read TGTGCCAGCACCCTAAGTGGGACTAGCCGAGAGACCCAGTACTTC. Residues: CASTLSGTSRETQYF.

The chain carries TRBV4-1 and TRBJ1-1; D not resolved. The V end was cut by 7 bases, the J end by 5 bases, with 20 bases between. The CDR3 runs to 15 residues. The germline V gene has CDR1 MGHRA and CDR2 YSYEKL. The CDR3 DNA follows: TGCGCCAGCACCTCCATCTTCACGGGTGGTACTGAAGCTTTCTTT. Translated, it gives CASTSIFTGGTEAFF.

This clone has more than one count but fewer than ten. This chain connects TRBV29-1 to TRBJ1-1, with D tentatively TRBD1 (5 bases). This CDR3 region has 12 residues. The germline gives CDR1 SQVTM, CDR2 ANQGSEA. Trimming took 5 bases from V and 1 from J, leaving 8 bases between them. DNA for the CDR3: TGCAGCGTTCAGCAGGGGAACACTGAAGCTTTCTTT. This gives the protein CSVQQGNTEAFF.

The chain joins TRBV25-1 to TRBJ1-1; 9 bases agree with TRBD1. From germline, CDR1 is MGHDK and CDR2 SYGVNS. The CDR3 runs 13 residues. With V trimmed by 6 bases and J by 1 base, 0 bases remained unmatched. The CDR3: CASRQGANTEAFF. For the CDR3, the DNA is TGTGCCAGCAGACAGGGGGCGAACACTGAAGCTTTCTTT. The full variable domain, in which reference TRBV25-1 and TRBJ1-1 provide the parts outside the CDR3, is EADIYQTPRYLVIGTGKKITLECSQTMGHDKMYWYQQDPGMELHLIHYSYGVNSTEKGDLSSESTVSRIRTEHFPLTLESARPSHTSQYLCASRQGANTEAFFGQGTRLTVV.

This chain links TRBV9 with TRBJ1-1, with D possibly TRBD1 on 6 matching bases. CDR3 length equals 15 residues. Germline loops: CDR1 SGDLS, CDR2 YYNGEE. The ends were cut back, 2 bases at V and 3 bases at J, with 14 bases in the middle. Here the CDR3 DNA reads TGTGCCAGCAGCGTGGTCAGGGGAGGGGACACTGAAGCTTTCTTT. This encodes CASSVVRGGDTEAFF. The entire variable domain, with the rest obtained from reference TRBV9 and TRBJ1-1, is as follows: DSGVTQTPKHLITATGQRVTLRCSPRSGDLSVYWYQQSLDQGLQFLIQYYNGEERAKGNILERFSAQQFPDLHSELNLSSLELGDSALYFCASSVVRGGDTEAFFGQGTRLTVV.

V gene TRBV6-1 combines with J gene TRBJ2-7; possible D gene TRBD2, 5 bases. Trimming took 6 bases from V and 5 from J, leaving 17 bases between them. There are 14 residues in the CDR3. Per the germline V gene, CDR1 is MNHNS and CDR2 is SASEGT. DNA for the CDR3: TGTGCCAGCAGCTCAAGCCCGGGGATAAACGAGCAGTACTTC. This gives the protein CASSSSPGINEQYF.

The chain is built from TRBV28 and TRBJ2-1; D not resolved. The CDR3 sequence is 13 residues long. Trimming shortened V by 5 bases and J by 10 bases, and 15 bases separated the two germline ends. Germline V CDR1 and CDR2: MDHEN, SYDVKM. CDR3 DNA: TGTGCCAGCAGTACCCCATCGGTCGGGGAGCAGTTCTTC. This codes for CASSTPSVGEQFF. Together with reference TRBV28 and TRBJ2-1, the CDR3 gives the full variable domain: DVKVTQSSRYLVKRTGEKVFLECVQDMDHENMFWYRQDPGLGLRLIYFSYDVKMKEKGDIPEGYSVSREKKERFSLILESASTNQTSMYLCASSTPSVGEQFFGPGTRLTVL.

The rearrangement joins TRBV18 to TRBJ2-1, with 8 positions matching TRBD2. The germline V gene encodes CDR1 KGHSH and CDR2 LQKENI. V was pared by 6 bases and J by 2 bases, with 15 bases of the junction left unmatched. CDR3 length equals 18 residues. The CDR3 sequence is CASSVLAVLSQAYNEQFF. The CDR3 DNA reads TGTGCCAGCTCGGTACTAGCGGTCCTCAGTCAGGCCTACAATGAGCAGTTCTTC.

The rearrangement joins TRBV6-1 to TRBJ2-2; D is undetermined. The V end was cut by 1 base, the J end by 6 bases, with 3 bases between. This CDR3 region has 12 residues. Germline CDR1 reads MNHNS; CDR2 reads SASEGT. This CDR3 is CASSEGPGELFF. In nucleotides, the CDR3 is TGTGCCAGCAGTGAAGGTCCCGGGGAGCTGTTTTTT.

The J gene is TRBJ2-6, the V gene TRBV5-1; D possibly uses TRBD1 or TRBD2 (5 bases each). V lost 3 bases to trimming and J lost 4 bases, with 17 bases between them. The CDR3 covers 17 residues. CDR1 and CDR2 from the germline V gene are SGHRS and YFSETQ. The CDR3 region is CASSSTTASGGANVLTF. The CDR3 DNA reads TGCGCCAGCAGCTCGACGACAGCCTCGGGAGGGGCCAACGTCCTGACTTTC.

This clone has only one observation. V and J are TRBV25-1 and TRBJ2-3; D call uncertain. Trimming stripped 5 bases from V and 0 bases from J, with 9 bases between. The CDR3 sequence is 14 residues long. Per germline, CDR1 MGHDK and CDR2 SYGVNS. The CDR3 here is CASSSPTSTDTQYF. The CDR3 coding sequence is TGTGCCAGCAGTTCCCCGACTAGCACAGATACGCAGTATTTT.

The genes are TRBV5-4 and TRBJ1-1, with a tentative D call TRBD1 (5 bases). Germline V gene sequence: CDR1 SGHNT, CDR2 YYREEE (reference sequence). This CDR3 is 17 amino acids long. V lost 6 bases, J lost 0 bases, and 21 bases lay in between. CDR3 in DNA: TGTGCCAGCACCTCCGGGGGGGTTTTCCTTATGAACACTGAAGCTTTCTTT. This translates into CASTSGGVFLMNTEAFF. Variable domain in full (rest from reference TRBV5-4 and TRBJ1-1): ETGVTQSPTHLIKTRGQQVTLRCSSQSGHNTVSWYQQALGQGPQFIFQYYREEENGRGNFPPRFSGLQFPNYSSELNVNALELDDSALYLCASTSGGVFLMNTEAFFGQGTRLTVV.

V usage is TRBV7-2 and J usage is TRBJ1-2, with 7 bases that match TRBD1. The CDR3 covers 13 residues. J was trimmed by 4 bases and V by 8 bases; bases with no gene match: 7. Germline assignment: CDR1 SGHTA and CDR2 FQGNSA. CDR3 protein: CASGTGVGYGYTF. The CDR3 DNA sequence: TGTGCCAGCGGTACAGGGGTCGGCTATGGCTACACCTTC.

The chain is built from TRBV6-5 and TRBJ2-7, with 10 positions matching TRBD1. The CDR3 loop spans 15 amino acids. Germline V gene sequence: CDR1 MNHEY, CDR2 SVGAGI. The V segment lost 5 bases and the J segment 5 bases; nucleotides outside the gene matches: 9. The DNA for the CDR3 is TGTGCCAGCAGTCCGAAGACAGGGGGCTTGGACGAGCAGTACTTC. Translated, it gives CASSPKTGGLDEQYF.

The CDR3 spells CATRDRGAGYTEAFF. In DNA, the CDR3 is TGTGCCACCAGGGACAGGGGCGCTGGGTACACTGAAGCTTTCTTT. V is TRBV4-2 and J is TRBJ1-1; 10 bases fit TRBD1. Germline V gene lookup returns CDR1 LGHNA and CDR2 YNFKEQ. This CDR3 contains 15 residues. V lost 10 bases and J lost 3; bases outside the gene matches: 11.

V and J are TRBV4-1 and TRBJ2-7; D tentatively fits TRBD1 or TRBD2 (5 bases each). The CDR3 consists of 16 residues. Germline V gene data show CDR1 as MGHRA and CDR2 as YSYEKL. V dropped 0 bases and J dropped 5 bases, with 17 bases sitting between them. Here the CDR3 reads CASSQELRGARHEQYF. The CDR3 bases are TGCGCCAGCAGCCAAGAATTACGAGGGGCCCGTCACGAGCAGTACTTC.